The rows below give T cell receptor beta chains drawn from one sample of a study of blood T cell repertoires in COVID-19. Using immunoSEQ multiplex PCR, the repertoire was profiled, and TCRdb retains in-frame clones only, with some absent. There are some 110,000 clones in the sample; around 90% occur only once, and around 7.7% lies in the top ten. Sequencing was performed on peripheral blood. These receptors all stem from a human donor in a cohort sampled during active COVID-19. The CDR3 runs from the conserved cysteine through the conserved F or W. Fields, in order: J gene, V gene, CDR3 protein.

>TRBJ2-7|TRBV5-1
CASSRGLAGDYEQYF
>TRBJ2-3|TRBV10-2
CASSESLAGRTDTQYF
>TRBJ2-7|TRBV6-5
CASSSGFSSYEQYF
>TRBJ2-1|TRBV28
CASSLRTSGSDYNEQFF
>TRBJ2-7|TRBV14
CASAPGLAGGEQYF
>TRBJ1-1|TRBV14
CASSQLTGVNTEAFF
>TRBJ2-3|TRBV10-1
CASSPRGQGVRDTQYF
>TRBJ1-5|TRBV6-5
CASRPTGGVYQPQHF
>TRBJ2-3|TRBV5-4
CASSLPASGRADTQYF
>TRBJ2-7|TRBV12-5
CASGNTGTVTYEQYF
>TRBJ2-7|TRBV6-5
CASSNRAPTVEQYF
>TRBJ2-1|TRBV5-1
CASSLTSRIVNEQFF
>TRBJ2-7|TRBV6-5
CASSYSIQTYEQYF
>TRBJ1-3|TRBV28
CASSFPQDRSSGNTIYF
>TRBJ2-7|TRBV19
CASTPRSGAKEYEQYF
>TRBJ2-7|TRBV27
CASSFLSGSSGAYEQYF
>TRBJ2-2|TRBV24-1
CATSDLGFGGLPGELFF
>TRBJ1-4|TRBV9
CASSVGRANEKLFF
>TRBJ2-2|TRBV5-1
CASSLGRDRGSDTGELFF
>TRBJ2-3|TRBV27
CASSLGVVTDTQYF
>TRBJ1-4|TRBV11-3
CASSLGQSNEKLFF
>TRBJ2-7|TRBV5-4
CASSSGGSASGYEQYF
>TRBJ1-6|TRBV4-2
CASSQGQSFSPLHF
>TRBJ1-2|TRBV7-9
CASSTRDSYGYTF
>TRBJ2-5|TRBV6-1
CASSVGGAGAQETQYF
>TRBJ2-3|TRBV18
CASSPLGGGTDTQYF
>TRBJ2-5|TRBV6-5
CASTSDRTPQDQYF
>TRBJ2-3|TRBV5-1
CASSTGLAGVIDTQYF
>TRBJ2-2|TRBV3-1/TRBV3-2
CASSLRGGELFF
>TRBJ1-5|TRBV4-1
CASSHSLQGAGSNQPQHF
>TRBJ1-1|TRBV9
CASSETHTRGTEAFF
>TRBJ2-7|TRBV24-1
CATSGGPLGEQYF
>TRBJ2-3|TRBV11-2
CASSPGGPVDTQYF